Listed below are T cell receptor beta chains from one sample, sequenced in a study of post-analysis software for immune sequencing data. TCRdb redid the calling of the PCR reads with MiXCR, one entry per CDR3 protein. The sample has hundreds of thousands of distinct CDR3 sequences; approximately 59% are singletons. The sample comprised blood. The receptors originated from a girl aged 2 to 9 with multiple sclerosis. The CDR3 runs from the conserved cysteine through the conserved F or W. The order of the fields is clone size, D gene, V gene, J gene, CDR3 DNA, CDR3 protein. The D gene is left open where the match is weak. A row's size may be missing; if present it is once, few, many or a size class.

>.|TRBD1|TRBV20-1|TRBJ2-7
TGCAGTGCTAGAGACCTGGGTGGCAGGGGGCAAATGGACGAGCAGTACTTC
CSARDLGGRGQMDEQYF
>.|.|TRBV5-5|TRBJ1-2
TGTGCCAGCAGCTTGGGGGCAGCAAACTATGGCTACACCTTC
CASSLGAANYGYTF
>.|.|TRBV20-1|TRBJ1-2
TGCAGTGCTAGACTTCTCACCGACGGGGGGGCTTCTGGCTACACCTTC
CSARLLTDGGASGYTF
>once|TRBD2|TRBV5-1|TRBJ2-1
TGCGCCAGCTTTAGCGGGACGAACAATGAGCAGTTCTTC
CASFSGTNNEQFF
>many|.|TRBV20-1|TRBJ2-5
TGCAGTGCTTATGGGGGAAAAGAGACCCAGTACTTC
CSAYGGKETQYF
>.|.|TRBV11-2|TRBJ1-2
TGTGCCAGCAGCTTAGATCTCGGGAACCCCGGTGGCTACACCTTC
CASSLDLGNPGGYTF
>.|.|TRBV6-2/TRBV6-3|TRBJ1-5
TGTGCCACCCTTCTGGGAAGGGAAAGCAATCAGCCCCAGCATTTT
CATLLGRESNQPQHF
>.|.|TRBV20-1|TRBJ2-4
TGCAGTGCTAGCGTTCCAGGGGCACCCAAAAACATTCAGTACTTC
CSASVPGAPKNIQYF
>.|.|TRBV5-1|TRBJ1-2
TGCGCCAGCAGCCAACAGGTTAACTATGGCTACACCTTC
CASSQQVNYGYTF
>.|TRBD2|TRBV7-8|TRBJ2-1
TGTGCCAGCAGCTCAGAGCTAGCGGGATACGAATCCTACAATGAGCAGTTCTTC
CASSSELAGYESYNEQFF
>.|.|TRBV21-1|TRBJ2-1
TGTGCCAGCAGCAAGAGAATACAGCCCGCTACCTACAATGAGCAGTTCTTC
CASSKRIQPATYNEQFF
>.|.|TRBV9|TRBJ2-7
TGTGCCAGCAGCGTAGACCCTAACTCCTACGAGCAGTACTTC
CASSVDPNSYEQYF
>.|.|TRBV7-6|TRBJ2-3
TGTGCCAGCAGCTTATCGCGAGGGGGCACAGATACGCAGTATTTT
CASSLSRGGTDTQYF
>.|TRBD2|TRBV5-1|TRBJ2-7
TGCGCCAGCAGCCCCGGACTAGCCCCACTCTACGAGCAGTACTTC
CASSPGLAPLYEQYF
>few|.|TRBV28|TRBJ2-1
TGTGCCAGCAGCGACGGGACTCCTCAGTTCTTC
CASSDGTPQFF
>.|.|TRBV5-1|TRBJ2-3
TGCGCCAGCAGCCAGCGGGACAGGAGGGCAGATACGCAGTATTTT
CASSQRDRRADTQYF
>.|.|TRBV7-3|TRBJ2-5
TGTGCCAGCAGCTCTACCGGGACGGGAGAAGAGACCCAGTACTTC
CASSSTGTGEETQYF
>.|TRBD1|TRBV28|TRBJ2-7
TGTGCCAGCAGGCCCGGACAGGCCTACGAGCAGTACTTC
CASRPGQAYEQYF
>.|.|TRBV5-5|TRBJ1-1
TGTGCCAGCAGTTTGGCCCGCGCAGGGGAGGGGACTGAAGCTTTCTTT
CASSLARAGEGTEAFF
>.|TRBD1|TRBV20-1|TRBJ2-3
TGCAGTGCTAAGGGGGCAGGTACGCAGTATTTT
CSAKGAGTQYF
>few|.|TRBV20-1|TRBJ2-7
TGCAGTGCCCTGGCGCGGATGGCGGGACTCTACGAGCAGTACTTC
CSALARMAGLYEQYF
>.|TRBD2|TRBV2|TRBJ2-7
TGTGCCAGCAGTCGACTAGCGGGGGAGCAGTACTTC
CASSRLAGEQYF
>.|TRBD2|TRBV7-9|TRBJ2-3
TGTGCCAGCAGCTCTACTAGCGGGTCCTCTAGCACAGATACGCAGTATTTT
CASSSTSGSSSTDTQYF
>.|.|TRBV29-1|TRBJ2-1
TGCAGCGTTGACCTGGGGTCCTACAATGAGCAGTTCTTC
CSVDLGSYNEQFF
>.|.|TRBV4-1|TRBJ1-1
TGCGCCAGCAGCCAAGAGTTCACCCTGAACACTGAAGCTTTCTTT
CASSQEFTLNTEAFF
>.|TRBD2|TRBV5-1|TRBJ2-1
TGCGCCAGCAGCTTTAGACTAGCGGGAGTAAATAAGCAGTTCTTC
CASSFRLAGVNKQFF
>once|.|TRBV4-1|TRBJ1-5
TGCGCCAGCAGCCAAGAGATCCCAGGGGCTTATAGCAATCAGCCCCAGCATTTT
CASSQEIPGAYSNQPQHF
>few|.|TRBV24-1|TRBJ1-2
TGTGCCACCAGTGATTCGGACATCTATGGCTACACCTTC
CATSDSDIYGYTF
>.|.|TRBV7-3|TRBJ2-1
TGTGCCAGCAGCCCCGCTGGAGGTCCCTCCTACAATGAGCAGTTCTTC
CASSPAGGPSYNEQFF
>.|.|TRBV5-5|TRBJ2-5
TGTGCCAGCAGCTCCGGACTATTTAGTAATGGAGAGACCCAGTACTTC
CASSSGLFSNGETQYF
>.|.|TRBV6-5|TRBJ2-7
TGTGCCAGCAGTTCGAAGCACGAGCAGTACTTC
CASSSKHEQYF
>.|.|TRBV27|TRBJ2-3
TGTGCCAGCAGCCTTTCGTACACAGATGCGCAGTATTTT
CASSLSYTDAQYF
>.|.|TRBV30|TRBJ1-5
TGTGCCTGGAACTCCTGGGACTGGGATCAGCCCCAGCATTTT
CAWNSWDWDQPQHF
>.|.|TRBV20-1|TRBJ2-5
TGCAGTGCCTATAGCCCCGGGAGAGAGACCCAGTACTTC
CSAYSPGRETQYF
>.|.|TRBV29-1|TRBJ2-7
TGCAGCGTCCCAAACGGGGACCACGAGCAGTACTTC
CSVPNGDHEQYF
>.|.|TRBV12-3/TRBV12-4|TRBJ1-2
TGTGCCAGCAGCCCCTCCCAGCTGCTTGGCTACACCTTC
CASSPSQLLGYTF
>few|TRBD1|TRBV7-8|TRBJ2-4
TGTGCCAGCAGCCTACAGGACAGGGGGTGGGCCAAAAACATTCAGTACTTC
CASSLQDRGWAKNIQYF